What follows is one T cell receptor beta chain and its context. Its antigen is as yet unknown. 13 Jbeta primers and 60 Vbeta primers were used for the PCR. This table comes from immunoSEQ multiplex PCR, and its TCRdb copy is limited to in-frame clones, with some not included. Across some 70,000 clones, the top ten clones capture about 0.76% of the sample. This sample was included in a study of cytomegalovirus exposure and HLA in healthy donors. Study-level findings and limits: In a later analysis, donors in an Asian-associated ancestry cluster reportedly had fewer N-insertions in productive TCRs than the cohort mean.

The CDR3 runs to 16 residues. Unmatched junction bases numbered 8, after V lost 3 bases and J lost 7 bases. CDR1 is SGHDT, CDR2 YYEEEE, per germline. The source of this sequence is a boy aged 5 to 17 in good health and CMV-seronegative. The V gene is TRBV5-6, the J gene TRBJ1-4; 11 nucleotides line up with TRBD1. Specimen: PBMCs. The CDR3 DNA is TGTGCCAGCAGCTCCGGGACAGGGGGATTGGGTGAAAAACTGTTTTTT. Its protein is CASSSGTGGLGEKLFF. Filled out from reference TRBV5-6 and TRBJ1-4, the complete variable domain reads DAGVTQSPTHLIKTRGQQVTLRCSPKSGHDTVSWYQQALGQGPQFIFQYYEEEERQRGNFPDRFSGHQFPNYSSELNVNALLLGDSALYLCASSSGTGGLGEKLFFGSGTQLSVL.